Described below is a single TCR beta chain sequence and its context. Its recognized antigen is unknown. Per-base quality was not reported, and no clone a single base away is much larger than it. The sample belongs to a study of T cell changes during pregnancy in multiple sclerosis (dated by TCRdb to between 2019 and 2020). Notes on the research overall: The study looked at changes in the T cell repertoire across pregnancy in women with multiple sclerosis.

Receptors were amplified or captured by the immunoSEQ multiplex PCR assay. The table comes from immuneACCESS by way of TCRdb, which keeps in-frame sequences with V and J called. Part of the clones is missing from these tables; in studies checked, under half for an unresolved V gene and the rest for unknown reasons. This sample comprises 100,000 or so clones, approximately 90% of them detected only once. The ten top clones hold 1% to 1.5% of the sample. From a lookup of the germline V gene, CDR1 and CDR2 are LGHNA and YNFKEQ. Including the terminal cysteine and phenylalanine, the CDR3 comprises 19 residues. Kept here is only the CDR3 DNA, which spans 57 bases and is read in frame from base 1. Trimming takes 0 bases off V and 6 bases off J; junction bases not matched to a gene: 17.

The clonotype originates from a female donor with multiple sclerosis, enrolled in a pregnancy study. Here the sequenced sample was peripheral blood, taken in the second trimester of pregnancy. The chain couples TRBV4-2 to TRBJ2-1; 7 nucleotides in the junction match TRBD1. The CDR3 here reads CASSQDLGRTGLAGNEQFF. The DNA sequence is TGTGCCAGCAGCCAAGATTTGGGTCGGACAGGCCTGGCAGGCAATGAGCAGTTCTTC.